This entry lists 26 T cell receptor beta chains sequenced from one sample in a study of shared clonotypes between healthy human individuals. TCRdb's table, derived via immunoSEQ multiplex PCR, lists solely in-frame clones and lacks some. The sample contains roughly 2,300,000 clones, around 93% of which appear only once. The sequencing sample was made of naive CD4+ T cells from PBMCs. Documented subset: CD45RA+ positively selected. These TCRs come from a man aged 18 to 35 in good health. Some clones in this sample may be carry-over from other donors' samples.

The chain links TRBV27 to TRBJ2-1, with 9 bases lining up with TRBD2. With 3 bases clipped from V and 7 bases from J, the junction kept 10 bases outside the gene matches. This CDR3 comprises 16 residues. From germline, CDR1 is MNHEY and CDR2 SMNVEV (reference sequence). The CDR3 reads CASSLGPVAGENEQFF. The CDR3 region has the DNA TGTGCCAGCAGTTTGGGTCCGGTAGCGGGAGAGAATGAGCAGTTCTTC.

A remark on this clone: At the DNA level, this CDR3 is encoded by other sequences in the same sample as well. This chain connects TRBV2 to TRBJ2-7; weak D call: TRBD1 (6 bases). CDR1 and CDR2 from the germline V gene are SNHLY and FYNNEI. CDR3 size: 13 residues. Trimming took 5 bases from V and 3 from J, leaving 11 bases between them. The CDR3 region has the DNA TGTGCCAGCAGTATAGGACAGAGCTACGAGCAGTACTTC. The encoded protein is CASSIGQSYEQYF.

The rearrangement uses TRBV9 and TRBJ2-7; 7 bases line up with TRBD1. Trimming at V came to 0 bases and at J to 2 bases, leaving 8 bases not matched to a gene. This CDR3 has 16 amino acids. Germline V lookup: CDR1 SGDLS, CDR2 YYNGEE. Written as DNA, the CDR3 is TGTGCCAGCAGCGTAGCTTCCGGGACAGAGCCCTACGAGCAGTACTTC. Translating gives CASSVASGTEPYEQYF.

The count of this clone is one. The V gene is TRBV27, the J gene TRBJ2-5; D might be TRBD2 (7 bases). CDR3 length: 15 amino acids. Germline CDR1 is MNHEY and CDR2 is SMNVEV (reference sequence). The V and J ends lost 4 bases and 11 bases respectively, with 23 bases between them. DNA for the CDR3: TGTGCCAGCAGTTCCCCGATGCGGGGGCATCATTCACAGTACTTC. Residues: CASSSPMRGHHSQYF.

The CDR3, as DNA: TGTGCCACCAGCAGAGTTACTAACTATGGCGGAGAGACCCAGTACTTC. Its translation: CATSRVTNYGGETQYF. The chain uses TRBV15 and TRBJ2-5; D is ambiguous. V gave up 1 base and J gave up 4 bases, with 16 bases separating them. Germline V gene data show CDR1 as LNHNV and CDR2 as YYDKDF (reference sequence). The CDR3 is made up of 16 amino acids. Drawing the rest from reference TRBV15 and TRBJ2-5, the complete variable domain is DAMVIQNPRYQVTQFGKPVTLSCSQTLNHNVMYWYQQKSSQAPKLLFHYYDKDFNNEADTPDNFQSRRPNTSFCFLDIRSPGLGDTAMYLCATSRVTNYGGETQYFGPGTRLLVL.

On this clone: The same CDR3 arises from other DNA sequences in this sample as well. The chain has TRBV5-1 and TRBJ2-7; TRBD2 aligns across 12 bases. The CDR3 contains 15 residues. The V gene end was trimmed by 2 bases and the J gene end by 3 bases; junction bases not matched to a gene: 3. Germline assignment: CDR1 SGHRS and CDR2 YFSETQ. This chain's CDR3 is CASSFGLAGNYEQYF. CDR3 DNA: TGCGCCAGCAGCTTTGGACTAGCGGGGAACTACGAGCAGTACTTC.

As DNA, the CDR3 is TGTGCCAGCACCAAGATGGAGGGTTTTGAGCAGTTCTTC. Amino acid sequence: CASTKMEGFEQFF. This sequence joins TRBV7-2 and TRBJ2-1, with D maybe TRBD2 (6 bases). The CDR3 loop spans 13 amino acids. Germline V gene lookup returns CDR1 SGHTA and CDR2 FQGNSA. Trimming removed 7 bases from V and 9 bases from J, with 16 bases in between.

The chain joins TRBV7-9 to TRBJ1-1; D call uncertain. This CDR3 contains 15 residues. V was clipped by 5 bases and J by 3 bases, with 16 bases between them. Germline V gives CDR1 SEHNR, CDR2 FQNEAQ (reference sequence). The CDR3 DNA sequence: TGTGCCAGCAGCCAGTTAACCAGGACGCACACTGAAGCTTTCTTT. Translating gives CASSQLTRTHTEAFF.

In this sample, this clone turned up once. The chain links TRBV4-1 to TRBJ2-3; 7 bases map to TRBD1. Germline-derived CDR1 and CDR2 are MGHRA and YSYEKL. The CDR3 totals 14 residues. With 0 bases clipped from V and 14 bases from J, the junction kept 11 bases outside the gene matches. CDR3 DNA: TGCGCCAGCAGCCAAGATACCAGGGGGACCTCGCGGTATTTT. It is translated as CASSQDTRGTSRYF.

About this clone: At the DNA level, this CDR3 is encoded by other sequences in the same sample as well. The chain uses TRBV28 and TRBJ1-5; no reliable D call. Trimming left V 4 bases short and J 5 bases short, with 6 bases between. The CDR3 extends over 12 amino acids. Germline values: CDR1 MDHEN, CDR2 SYDVKM. CDR3 amino acids: CASSWGDQPQHF. The CDR3 DNA is TGTGCCAGCAGTTGGGGTGATCAGCCCCAGCATTTT.

The J gene is TRBJ2-2, the V gene TRBV5-1; 10 positions agree with TRBD2. The CDR3 contains 16 residues. The V segment lost 3 bases and the J segment 4 bases; nucleotides outside the gene matches: 6. Germline V lookup: CDR1 SGHRS, CDR2 YFSETQ. The CDR3 coding sequence is TGCGCCAGCAGCTCTAAAGGACTAGCGGCCACCGGGGAGCTGTTTTTT. Protein product: CASSSKGLAATGELFF.

This chain uses TRBV7-9 with TRBJ2-3; 7 bases are shared with TRBD2. This CDR3 region has 15 residues. V gave up 5 bases and J gave up 0 bases; unmatched junction bases: 5. CDR1 SEHNR and CDR2 FQNEAQ come from the germline V gene (reference sequence). This CDR3 is CASSDREASTDTQYF. CDR3 bases: TGTGCCAGCAGCGACCGGGAGGCCAGCACAGATACGCAGTATTTT.

The chain joins TRBV29-1 to TRBJ2-7, with D tentatively TRBD2 (5 bases). CDR1 is SQVTM and CDR2 is ANQGSEA in the germline V gene. Trimming stripped 1 base from V and 0 bases from J, with 10 bases between. The length of the CDR3 is 14 residues. CDR3 amino acids: CSVEAAGSSYEQYF. The CDR3 DNA is TGCAGCGTTGAAGCTGCGGGTAGCTCCTACGAGCAGTACTTC.

The chain couples TRBV2 to TRBJ1-5; TRBD1 is a possible D gene (5 bases). Trimming took 6 bases from V and 10 from J, leaving 16 bases between them. This CDR3 has 13 residues. Germline CDR1 is SNHLY and CDR2 is FYNNEI. CDR3 nucleotide sequence: TGTGCCAGCAGCCGGGGGGAGGGCGATCCCCAGCATTTT. Protein sequence: CASSRGEGDPQHF.

The gene calls are TRBV13 and TRBJ1-3; 8 bases line up with TRBD1. This CDR3 has 16 amino acids. Germline V lookup: CDR1 PRHDT, CDR2 FYEKMQ (reference sequence). Losses at the gene ends were 4 bases for V and 3 bases for J; bases not matched to a gene: 8. The CDR3 loop is CASSWRQGSSGNTIYF. The CDR3 DNA is TGTGCCAGCAGCTGGCGACAGGGGTCTAGTGGAAACACCATATATTTT.

The V call is TRBV19, the J call TRBJ2-5; 8 positions match TRBD1. The J segment lost 5 bases and the V segment lost 5 bases, leaving 4 bases of the junction unmatched. The germline CDR1 and CDR2 sequences are LNHDA and SQIVND (reference sequence). CDR3 length: 13 residues. The CDR3 spells CASSVDRAETQYF. The DNA for the CDR3 is TGTGCCAGTAGTGTGGACAGGGCGGAGACCCAGTACTTC.

CDR3 sequence: CASSLAVSEKLFF. The CDR3 DNA reads TGTGCCAGCAGCTTGGCCGTGAGTGAAAAACTGTTTTTT. This chain uses TRBV5-4 with TRBJ1-4; D unresolved. The CDR3 totals 13 residues. Between the trimmed V and J ends, which lost 0 bases and 7 bases, there was a span of 7 bases. Per germline, CDR1 SGHNT and CDR2 YYREEE (reference sequence).

The genes are TRBV4-2 and TRBJ2-5; 9 bases fit TRBD2. The CDR3 loop spans 16 amino acids. Per the germline V gene, CDR1 is LGHNA and CDR2 is YNFKEQ. V dropped 4 bases and J dropped 2; count of bases not matched to a gene: 8. CDR3 sequence reads: CASSPILAGGQETQYF. The CDR3 DNA follows: TGTGCCAGCAGCCCCATACTGGCGGGAGGGCAAGAGACCCAGTACTTC.

This rearrangement joins TRBV29-1 to TRBJ2-3; no clear D gene. With 4 bases removed from V and 4 bases from J, the gap between germline ends came to 15 bases. The V gene's germline CDR1 is SQVTM and CDR2 ANQGSEA. The CDR3 is 14 amino acids. The CDR3 nucleotides are TGCAGCGTTGTACGCGGACCGCCTCCAGATACGCAGTATTTT. It yields the protein CSVVRGPPPDTQYF.

The V and J genes are TRBV6-1 and TRBJ1-3; D uncertain. V was clipped by 0 bases and J by 0 bases, with 12 bases between them. The CDR3 loop spans 17 amino acids. Per the germline V gene, CDR1 is MNHNS and CDR2 is SASEGT. CDR3 protein: CASSEALFGSSGNTIYF. The CDR3 DNA sequence: TGTGCCAGCAGTGAAGCGCTTTTCGGGAGCTCTGGAAACACCATATATTTT.

This clone appeared a single time. As DNA, the CDR3 is TGTGCCAGCAGCGTAGGCCCCGCTTCTACCTACGAGCAGTACTTC. It specifies CASSVGPASTYEQYF. The gene calls are TRBV9 and TRBJ2-7, with D unclear. The CDR3 sequence is 15 residues long. From germline, CDR1 is SGDLS and CDR2 YYNGEE. The V end was cut by 0 bases, the J end by 2 bases, with 12 bases between. Supplemented by reference TRBV9 and TRBJ2-7, the full variable domain reads DSGVTQTPKHLITATGQRVTLRCSPRSGDLSVYWYQQSLDQGLQFLIQYYNGEERAKGNILERFSAQQFPDLHSELNLSSLELGDSALYFCASSVGPASTYEQYFGPGTRLTVT.

The genes are TRBV7-9 and TRBJ2-3; 7 nucleotides agree with TRBD2. This CDR3 has 16 amino acids. Germline-derived CDR1 and CDR2 are SEHNR and FQNEAQ (reference sequence). With V trimmed by 6 bases and J by 0 bases, 9 bases remained unmatched. The CDR3 bases are TGTGCCAGCAGTCCCGAGCGGGACGGAAGCACAGATACGCAGTATTTT. Translated, it gives CASSPERDGSTDTQYF.

This chain joins TRBV5-1 and TRBJ2-1; the match to TRBD2 covers 9 bases. This CDR3 comprises 15 residues. The germline V gene encodes CDR1 SGHRS and CDR2 YFSETQ. V trimming: 2 bases; J trimming: 8 bases; junction bases outside the gene matches: 8. CDR3 amino acids: CASSFRLAGSDEQFF. The CDR3 coding sequence is TGCGCCAGCAGCTTTAGGCTAGCGGGGTCGGATGAGCAGTTCTTC. Looking up the rest from reference TRBV5-1 and TRBJ2-1 gives the full variable domain: KAGVTQTPRYLIKTRGQQVTLSCSPISGHRSVSWYQQTPGQGLQFLFEYFSETQRNKGNFPGRFSGRQFSNSRSEMNVSTLELGDSALYLCASSFRLAGSDEQFFGPGTRLTVL.

The V gene is TRBV5-3, the J gene TRBJ1-3; 8 bases are shared with TRBD1. TRBV5-3 is designated an ORF whose function remains uncertain. The junction had 6 bases not matched to a gene; V was cut back by 4 bases and J by 0 bases. The CDR3 loop spans 16 amino acids. CDR3 nucleotides: TGTGCCAGAAGCAGCAGGACAGGGCACTCTGGAAACACCATATATTTT. This encodes CARSSRTGHSGNTIYF.

This chain uses TRBV7-9 with TRBJ2-7; 8 nucleotides line up with TRBD1. CDR3 length equals 14 residues. The V gene's germline CDR1 is SEHNR and CDR2 FQNEAQ (reference sequence). V lost 4 bases and J lost 8; bases outside the gene matches: 10. This CDR3 is CASSWRDRPTQQYF. The CDR3 coding sequence is TGTGCCAGCAGCTGGAGGGACAGGCCTACGCAGCAGTACTTC.

The V gene is TRBV2, the J gene TRBJ2-1; D is possibly TRBD2 (6 bases). Between the trimmed V and J ends, which lost 6 bases and 10 bases, there was a span of 10 bases. The CDR3 is 11 amino acids. Germline V gene lookup returns CDR1 SNHLY and CDR2 FYNNEI. This chain's CDR3 is CASRPEGEQFF. As DNA, the CDR3 is TGTGCCAGCAGGCCGGAGGGCGAGCAGTTCTTC.